Shown below are 5 T cell receptor beta chains from a single sample sequenced in a study of T cells in Graves' hyperthyroidism and ophthalmopathy. Amplified regions were TCR beta CDR3 sequences from RNA transcripts. When the TCR CDR3 underwent first-round RT-PCR, the HTBI primer set was used. TCRdb ran MiXCR on the multiplex PCR reads and lists one entry per CDR3 protein. The sample lists a few hundred thousand distinct CDR3 sequences; about 18% were seen once. The source material was blood. Receptors were obtained from a woman aged 18-29 years with Graves' hyperthyroidism.

In its sample, this clonotype was seen many times. The rearrangement joins TRBV7-8 to TRBJ1-3; no clear D gene. In germline, CDR1 is SGHVS, CDR2 FQNEAQ. With 8 bases removed from V and 7 bases from J, the gap between germline ends came to 9 bases. This CDR3 is 11 amino acids long. This CDR3 reads CASGVYNTIYF. The CDR3 nucleotides are TGTGCCAGCGGGGTGTACAACACCATATATTTT.

This clonotype was counted many times. The V call is TRBV7-3, the J call TRBJ2-2, with 9 bases lining up with TRBD1. The CDR3 runs to 15 residues. Germline V gives CDR1 SGHTA, CDR2 FQGTGA. Trimming at V came to 4 bases and at J to 3 bases, leaving 3 bases not matched to a gene. CDR3 loop: CASSSQGADTGELFF. The CDR3 region has the DNA TGTGCCAGCAGCTCACAGGGGGCGGACACCGGGGAGCTGTTTTTT.

This clonotype has a count of ten or more. This sequence joins TRBV4-1 and TRBJ2-7, with D possibly TRBD1 on 5 matching bases. The CDR3 runs to 14 residues. Per germline, CDR1 MGHRA and CDR2 YSYEKL. V shed 6 bases and J shed 6 bases, with 18 bases lying between them. CDR3 coding DNA: TGCGCCAGCAGTCCCGGCGCAGGGCTAGTCGAGCAGTACTTC. This translates into CASSPGAGLVEQYF.

V is TRBV6-1 and J is TRBJ1-6; tentative D call: TRBD1 (5 bases). This CDR3 region has 15 residues. Trimming removed 6 bases from V and 7 bases from J, with 16 bases in between. Per the germline V gene, CDR1 is MNHNS and CDR2 is SASEGT. The CDR3 DNA reads as TGTGCCAGCAGGACCGAGGGGTACAAAAATTCACCCCTCCACTTT. Amino acid sequence: CASRTEGYKNSPLHF.

A remark on this clonotype: This may arise from a read error, as a much more abundant clone is one base away. The chain joins TRBV2 to TRBJ2-4; no clear D gene. Germline V lookup: CDR1 SNHLY, CDR2 FYNNEI. The CDR3 covers 13 residues. This chain's CDR3 is CASSDIAKNSQYF. The DNA of the CDR3 is TGTGCCAGCAGTGACATCGCCAAAAACAGTCAGTACTTC.